The subject of this entry is one TCR beta chain. The data belong to a study of shared clonotypes between healthy human individuals. The germline V gene has CDR1 MNHEY and CDR2 SVGAGI. The CDR3 extends over 15 amino acids. Running of the assay took place at deep level. Over several immunoSEQ plates, each subset's genomic DNA was distributed in even portions. Replicate PCRs were loaded with about 300 ng DNA from unsorted PBMC, about 32,000 T cell genomes. Clones were read by immunoSEQ multiplex PCR, and TCRdb kept only the in-frame ones, dropping some. This table holds fewer than 700,000 clones, about 80% found once. Donors comprised only Caucasian adults living in Nashville, Tennessee.

Sequencing input: PBMCs. The TCR originated in a woman between 40 and 55 years old in good health. Some clones in this sample may be carry-over from other donors' samples. The chain recombines TRBV6-5 with TRBJ2-7, with a possible D match to TRBD2 (5 bases). Gene TRBJ2-5 matches the end of the DNA better, so the J call may be wrong. As DNA, the CDR3 is TGTGCCAGCAGTTACTCTTTAGACCGCGGGGAGACCCAGTACTTC. Encoded protein: CASSYSLDRGETQYF.